Listed below are T cell receptor beta chains from one sample, sequenced in a study of shared clonotypes between healthy human individuals. Produced via immunoSEQ multiplex PCR; TCRdb's table is partial and in-frame only. The sample yields more than 1.2 million clones, about 98.5% seen once. Sequences were obtained from naive CD4+ T cells sorted from blood. The receptors here all came from a man under 40 in good health. Both conserved end residues are part of each CDR3. D genes are given only for firm matches. Some rows have no size entry. The others give once, few or many, or a class for an expanded clone.

V: TRBV5-4
D: -
J: TRBJ1-2
size: -
CDR3: CASSLDEDLRLYGYTF
DNA: TGTGCCAGCAGCTTGGATGAGGACCTGCGCCTCTATGGCTACACCTTC

V: TRBV5-1
D: -
J: TRBJ2-2
size: -
CDR3: CASSSPLAGSVPGELFF
DNA: TGCGCCAGCAGTTCTCCACTAGCAGGGTCCGTTCCCGGGGAGCTGTTTTTT

V: TRBV19
D: -
J: TRBJ1-5
size: -
CDR3: CASSMVARGSDQPQHF
DNA: TGTGCCAGTAGTATGGTTGCGAGAGGGTCGGATCAGCCCCAGCATTTT

V: TRBV6-1
D: -
J: TRBJ1-5
size: -
CDR3: CASSESPVLRPQHF
DNA: TGTGCCAGCAGTGAATCACCCGTCCTGCGGCCCCAGCATTTT

V: TRBV27
D: -
J: TRBJ2-7
size: once
CDR3: CASSFKGGYYEQYF
DNA: TGTGCCAGCAGTTTTAAGGGCGGTTACTACGAGCAGTACTTC

V: TRBV5-4
D: TRBD2
J: TRBJ2-1
size: -
CDR3: CASSSGAGGPNEQFF
DNA: TGTGCCAGCAGCTCGGGAGCGGGAGGGCCCAATGAGCAGTTCTTC

V: TRBV4-1
D: -
J: TRBJ1-5
size: once
CDR3: CASSTFGDQPQHF
DNA: TGCGCCAGCAGTACGTTCGGGGATCAGCCCCAGCATTTT

V: TRBV13
D: -
J: TRBJ2-1
size: -
CDR3: CASRAEGNEQFF
DNA: TGTGCCAGCAGAGCCGAGGGTAATGAGCAGTTCTTC

V: TRBV7-2
D: -
J: TRBJ2-5
size: -
CDR3: CASSKGGIYEETQYF
DNA: TGTGCCAGCAGCAAGGGGGGGATTTATGAAGAGACCCAGTACTTC

V: TRBV28
D: -
J: TRBJ1-5
size: -
CDR3: CASNGGRYSNQPQHF
DNA: TGTGCCAGCAATGGAGGGCGGTATAGCAATCAGCCCCAGCATTTT

V: TRBV10-3
D: TRBD2
J: TRBJ2-2
size: -
CDR3: CAIRSPERELTGELFF
DNA: TGTGCCATCCGTTCTCCTGAGCGGGAGCTAACCGGGGAGCTGTTTTTT

V: TRBV6-1
D: TRBD2
J: TRBJ2-1
size: -
CDR3: CASRQSLAVTSQQFF
DNA: TGTGCCAGCAGGCAGTCGCTAGCGGTGACTTCTCAGCAGTTCTTC

V: TRBV20-1
D: TRBD1
J: TRBJ2-4
size: once
CDR3: CSAHRGNIQYF
DNA: TGCAGTGCTCACAGGGGAAACATTCAGTACTTC

V: TRBV10-1
D: -
J: TRBJ2-7
size: -
CDR3: CASSGGPSYEQYF
DNA: TGCGCCAGCAGTGGCGGACCGTCCTACGAGCAGTACTTC

V: TRBV6-5
D: -
J: TRBJ2-5
size: -
CDR3: CASSRTRDETQYF
DNA: TGTGCCAGCAGTCGAACACGGGACGAGACCCAGTACTTC

V: TRBV19
D: TRBD2
J: TRBJ2-1
size: -
CDR3: CASSITISGSSYNEQFF
DNA: TGTGCCAGTAGTATTACCATCAGCGGGAGCTCCTACAATGAGCAGTTCTTC

V: TRBV5-6
D: TRBD2
J: TRBJ2-5
size: -
CDR3: CASSLGRVAGGPETQYF
DNA: TGTGCCAGCAGCTTGGGGCGAGTAGCGGGAGGGCCGGAGACCCAGTACTTC

V: TRBV21-1
D: -
J: TRBJ2-1
size: -
CDR3: CASSKGWPAYPYNEQFF
DNA: TGTGCCAGCAGCAAAGGATGGCCAGCGTACCCCTACAATGAGCAGTTCTTC

V: TRBV5-1
D: -
J: TRBJ1-4
size: -
CDR3: CASSQGRLGEKLFF
DNA: TGCGCCAGCAGCCAAGGCAGATTAGGTGAAAAACTGTTTTTT

V: TRBV20-1
D: -
J: TRBJ2-3
size: -
CDR3: CSATVTDTQYF
DNA: TGCAGTGCTACGGTAACAGATACGCAGTATTTT

V: TRBV6-6
D: -
J: TRBJ2-2
size: once
CDR3: CASSSLRAAGELFF
DNA: TGTGCCAGCAGCTCTCTCCGGGCTGCCGGGGAGCTGTTTTTT

V: TRBV2
D: TRBD1
J: TRBJ1-5
size: -
CDR3: CASSEDRGGNQPQHF
DNA: TGTGCCAGCAGTGAGGACAGGGGGGGCAATCAGCCCCAGCATTTT

V: TRBV7-2
D: TRBD2
J: TRBJ2-3
size: -
CDR3: CASSPTSGRFTDTQYF
DNA: TGTGCCAGCAGCCCCACTAGCGGGCGATTCACAGATACGCAGTATTTT

V: TRBV4-2
D: TRBD1
J: TRBJ1-3
size: -
CDR3: CASSQDGQGRNTIYF
DNA: TGTGCCAGCAGCCAAGACGGACAGGGTAGAAACACCATATATTTT

V: TRBV19
D: TRBD2
J: TRBJ2-7
size: -
CDR3: CASSISSGSIQEQYF
DNA: TGTGCCAGTAGTATATCCAGCGGGAGTATCCAAGAGCAGTACTTC

V: TRBV20-1
D: TRBD1
J: TRBJ2-1
size: -
CDR3: CSATGGEQFF
DNA: TGCAGTGCTACAGGGGGAGAGCAGTTCTTC

V: TRBV5-1
D: -
J: TRBJ1-1
size: -
CDR3: CASSGPGTNTEAFF
DNA: TGCGCCAGCAGCGGGCCCGGGACGAACACTGAAGCTTTCTTT

V: TRBV28
D: -
J: TRBJ2-7
size: -
CDR3: CASSFGDLTYEQYF
DNA: TGTGCCAGCAGTTTTGGGGACCTAACCTACGAGCAGTACTTC

V: TRBV18
D: TRBD1
J: TRBJ1-2
size: -
CDR3: CASSPGGQGLNYGYTF
DNA: TGTGCCAGCTCACCAGGGGGACAGGGACTGAACTATGGCTACACCTTC

V: TRBV25-1
D: TRBD1
J: TRBJ1-2
size: -
CDR3: CASSLTPGQGAGGYTF
DNA: TGTGCCAGCAGTCTAACCCCGGGACAGGGGGCGGGTGGCTACACCTTC

V: TRBV7-8
D: -
J: TRBJ2-7
size: -
CDR3: CASSLEAELSYEQYF
DNA: TGTGCCAGCAGCTTAGAGGCAGAGTTATCCTACGAGCAGTACTTC

V: TRBV10-2
D: -
J: TRBJ2-7
size: -
CDR3: CASSDPRGAGRIYEQYF
DNA: TGCGCCAGCAGTGATCCCCGTGGGGCAGGCAGAATCTACGAGCAGTACTTC